Listed here are 28 T cell receptor beta chains from one sample, sequenced in a study of cytomegalovirus exposure and HLA in healthy donors. PCR primers comprised 60 Vbeta and 13 Jbeta primers. Clones were read by immunoSEQ multiplex PCR, and TCRdb kept only the in-frame ones, dropping some. Here the sample spans about 180,000 clones, approximately 82% being singletons. The sequencing input was PBMCs. These receptors were collected from a girl aged 2 to 10 in good health and CMV-seropositive.

CDR3 DNA: TGTGCCAGCAGCCCTGGGACAGGGGGACTTGGCTACACCTTC. It codes for CASSPGTGGLGYTF. The chain couples TRBV9 to TRBJ1-2, with 11 positions matching TRBD1. Germline V gene lookup returns CDR1 SGDLS and CDR2 YYNGEE. V was pared by 4 bases and J by 7 bases, with 6 bases of the junction left unmatched. This CDR3 region has 14 residues.

The chain has TRBV5-4 and TRBJ2-5; no firm D call. CDR1 and CDR2 from the germline V gene are SGHNT and YYREEE (reference sequence). V lost 4 bases, J lost 2 bases, and 3 bases lay in between. The CDR3 is made up of 11 amino acids. The CDR3 DNA reads TGTGCCAGCAGCGCGCAAGAGACCCAGTACTTC. It encodes CASSAQETQYF.

J is TRBJ1-1 and V is TRBV30; no clear D. Germline assignment: CDR1 GTSNPN and CDR2 SVGIG (reference sequence). There are 13 residues in the CDR3. V dropped 2 bases and J dropped 1 base, with 8 bases sitting between them. The CDR3 region is CAWSLTRNTEAFF. CDR3 nucleotide sequence: TGTGCCTGGAGTTTGACAAGGAACACTGAAGCTTTCTTT.

The rearrangement joins TRBV18 to TRBJ2-3; TRBD2 matches 7 bases. The V gene end was trimmed by 2 bases and the J gene end by 1 base; junction bases not matched to a gene: 3. The CDR3 contains 15 residues. CDR1 is KGHSH, CDR2 LQKENI, per germline. This CDR3 is CASSPERGGTDTQYF. The CDR3, as DNA: TGTGCCAGCTCACCAGAGCGGGGAGGCACAGATACGCAGTATTTT.

A word on this clone: Other DNA sequences of this sample code for an identical CDR3. The chain recombines TRBV30 with TRBJ1-3; 7 bases are shared with TRBD1. Unmatched junction bases numbered 14, after V lost 6 bases and J lost 6 bases. CDR3 length equals 15 residues. Germline lookup yields CDR1 GTSNPN and CDR2 SVGIG (reference sequence). In nucleotides, the CDR3 is TGTGCCTGCTCCGCAAGAGACAGGGAAGCAAACACCATATATTTT. Translated: CACSARDREANTIYF.

The CDR3 bases are TGTGCCAGCAGCGTAGTTTCTAGCGGGGGGGCAGATACGCAGTATTTT. Protein product: CASSVVSSGGADTQYF. The chain couples TRBV9 to TRBJ2-3, with TRBD2 matching over 12 bases. This CDR3 region has 16 residues. The V segment lost 0 bases and the J segment 4 bases; nucleotides outside the gene matches: 3. The germline CDR1 and CDR2 sequences are SGDLS and YYNGEE. The full variable domain, completed using reference TRBV9 and TRBJ2-3, is DSGVTQTPKHLITATGQRVTLRCSPRSGDLSVYWYQQSLDQGLQFLIQYYNGEERAKGNILERFSAQQFPDLHSELNLSSLELGDSALYFCASSVVSSGGADTQYFGPGTRLTVL.

V gene TRBV5-1 combines with J gene TRBJ2-7, with D perhaps matching TRBD1 (6 bases). The CDR3 spans 15 residues. Germline-derived CDR1 and CDR2 are SGHRS and YFSETQ. V gave up 0 bases and J gave up 6 bases, with 16 bases separating them. CDR3 bases: TGCGCCAGCAGCTTGGCTGTACAGGGAATTGGCGAGCAGTACTTC. Translated, it gives CASSLAVQGIGEQYF.

The chain combines TRBV11-2 with TRBJ2-1; possibly TRBD2 for D (5 bases). Deletions cut 5 bases from V and 3 bases from J, with 11 bases between. Germline assignment: CDR1 SGHAT and CDR2 FQNNGV. The CDR3 is made up of 14 amino acids. CDR3 in amino acids: CASSPNRDYNEQFF. For the CDR3, the DNA is TGTGCCAGCAGCCCCAACCGGGACTACAATGAGCAGTTCTTC.

The chain combines TRBV5-1 with TRBJ2-7; 10 nucleotides agree with TRBD2. The CDR3 consists of 17 residues. From germline, CDR1 is SGHRS and CDR2 YFSETQ. Trimming at V came to 0 bases and at J to 0 bases, leaving 6 bases not matched to a gene. CDR3 nucleotide sequence: TGCGCCAGCAGCTTGGTCGGGACTAGCGTAGGCTCCTACGAGCAGTACTTC. This translates into CASSLVGTSVGSYEQYF.

The chain recombines TRBV28 with TRBJ1-1; 7 bases map to TRBD1. Germline V gene lookup returns CDR1 MDHEN and CDR2 SYDVKM. With 7 bases clipped from V and 4 bases from J, the junction kept 9 bases outside the gene matches. This CDR3 is 14 amino acids long. CDR3 nucleotides: TGTGCCAGCACCCTGACAGGGTTACCCACTGAAGCTTTCTTT. Its protein product is CASTLTGLPTEAFF.

This sequence joins TRBV20-1 and TRBJ2-1, with unresolved D. Between the trimmed V and J ends, which lost 8 bases and 7 bases, there was a span of 12 bases. The CDR3 runs 11 residues. Germline CDR1 reads DFQATT; CDR2 reads SNEGSKA (reference sequence). CDR3 residues: CSTQYQNEQFF. CDR3 nucleotide sequence: TGCAGTACCCAGTATCAGAATGAGCAGTTCTTC.

The V gene is TRBV2, the J gene TRBJ1-1, with 7 bases lining up with TRBD1. The junction had 14 bases not matched to a gene; V was cut back by 5 bases and J by 11 bases. Germline CDR1 SNHLY, CDR2 FYNNEI. The CDR3 is made up of 14 amino acids. CDR3 nucleotide sequence: TGTGCCAGCAGTCCTAATCCAGGACAGGTCGTCGCTTTCTTT. Protein: CASSPNPGQVVAFF.

The rearrangement links TRBV5-1 to TRBJ1-6, with a possible D match to TRBD1 (5 bases). Germline CDR1 and CDR2: SGHRS and YFSETQ. This CDR3 is built from 15 residues. Trimming stripped 4 bases from V and 7 bases from J, with 15 bases between. The DNA of the CDR3 is TGCGCCAGCAGCCCGGGGCGGGGCCCCAATTCACCCCTCCACTTT. It specifies CASSPGRGPNSPLHF.

The chain recombines TRBV7-2 with TRBJ1-1; D may be TRBD1 (6 bases). The V end was cut by 6 bases, the J end by 10 bases, with 15 bases between. The germline V gene encodes CDR1 SGHTA and CDR2 FQGNSA. The CDR3 has 12 residues. In DNA, the CDR3 is TGTGCCAGCAGTATACGGGACACCAGAGCTTTCTTT. Its protein is CASSIRDTRAFF.

The V call is TRBV19, the J call TRBJ1-2; D unresolved. Germline assignment: CDR1 LNHDA and CDR2 SQIVND (reference sequence). V was trimmed by 3 bases and J by 4 bases, leaving 12 bases between them. The CDR3 has 14 amino acids. CDR3 sequence reads: CASSIMSGVYGYTF. The CDR3 region has the DNA TGTGCCAGTAGTATCATGAGCGGGGTCTATGGCTACACCTTC.

CDR3 sequence reads: CASSESEGQGGEKLFF. CDR3 DNA: TGTGCCAGCAGTGAATCGGAGGGGCAGGGTGGAGAAAAACTGTTTTTT. The V call is TRBV25-1, the J call TRBJ1-4, with D possibly TRBD1 on 5 matching bases. CDR3 length: 16 residues. Trimming left V 1 base short and J 8 bases short, with 17 bases between. Germline CDR1 and CDR2: MGHDK and SYGVNS.

J is TRBJ1-2 and V is TRBV7-3; D unclear. This CDR3 has 12 amino acids. The ends were cut back, 1 base at V and 7 bases at J, with 7 bases in the middle. Germline CDR1 SGHTA, CDR2 FQGTGA. The chain's CDR3 is CASSLNSGGYTF. CDR3 sequence (DNA): TGTGCCAGCAGCTTAAACTCGGGTGGCTACACCTTC.

J is TRBJ2-5 and V is TRBV6-1; D call uncertain. V was trimmed by 8 bases and J by 2 bases, leaving 3 bases between them. This CDR3 is built from 10 residues. CDR1 is MNHNS and CDR2 is SASEGT in the germline V gene. The CDR3 sequence: CASLQETQYF. The CDR3, as DNA: TGTGCCAGCCTTCAAGAGACCCAGTACTTC.

This clone was observed a single time. J is TRBJ2-1 and V is TRBV6-6; 7 bases align to TRBD2. Losses at the gene ends were 2 bases for V and 5 bases for J; bases not matched to a gene: 6. The CDR3 consists of 15 residues. Germline-derived CDR1 and CDR2 are MNHNY and SVGAGI (reference sequence). The CDR3 DNA follows: TGTGCCAGCAGTTACAGCGGGAATGTACACAATGAGCAGTTCTTC. Translation: CASSYSGNVHNEQFF.

The V call is TRBV7-9, the J call TRBJ1-2, with 7 bases that match TRBD1. CDR1 SEHNR and CDR2 FQNEAQ come from the germline V gene (reference sequence). The CDR3 totals 13 residues. V dropped 9 bases and J dropped 3; count of bases not matched to a gene: 7. CDR3 DNA sequence: TGTGCCAGTCGGACAGGAGAACACTATGGCTACACCTTC. Residues: CASRTGEHYGYTF.

The gene calls are TRBV5-1 and TRBJ2-7; the D gene is possibly TRBD2 (7 bases). CDR3 size: 14 residues. Germline lookup yields CDR1 SGHRS and CDR2 YFSETQ. V shed 0 bases and J shed 3 bases, with 10 bases lying between them. CDR3: CASSLGGGGYEQYF. The CDR3 DNA reads TGCGCCAGCAGCTTGGGGGGAGGGGGCTACGAGCAGTACTTC.

This clone occurred a few times. The chain couples TRBV5-4 to TRBJ1-1; 9 bases match TRBD1. The CDR3 covers 14 residues. Per the germline V gene, CDR1 is SGHNT and CDR2 is YYREEE (reference sequence). V was clipped by 4 bases and J by 4 bases; unmatched bases: 5. The CDR3 is CASSEQGAGTEAFF. The CDR3 nucleotides read TGTGCCAGCAGCGAACAGGGGGCCGGCACTGAAGCTTTCTTT.

V gene TRBV11-2 combines with J gene TRBJ2-5, with D maybe TRBD2 (6 bases). This CDR3 is built from 16 residues. Trimming left V 3 bases short and J 0 bases short, with 14 bases between. Germline CDR1 and CDR2: SGHAT and FQNNGV. CDR3 residues: CASSFGSGAYQETQYF. Here the CDR3 DNA reads TGTGCCAGCAGCTTCGGGTCGGGAGCGTACCAAGAGACCCAGTACTTC.

V usage is TRBV5-4 and J usage is TRBJ2-7, with 9 bases identical to TRBD2. Germline CDR1 reads SGHNT; CDR2 reads YYREEE (reference sequence). The CDR3 has 14 amino acids. V shed 4 bases, J shed 3 bases, and the junction held 5 bases outside the gene matches. The CDR3 is CASSPGLAIYEQYF. The CDR3 nucleotides are TGTGCCAGCAGCCCGGGACTAGCTATCTACGAGCAGTACTTC.

This clone was seen a handful of times. The chain recombines TRBV6-1 with TRBJ1-3; D not resolved. The CDR3 loop spans 16 amino acids. The germline V gene encodes CDR1 MNHNS and CDR2 SASEGT. With 3 bases removed from V and 0 bases from J, the gap between germline ends came to 12 bases. The CDR3 DNA is TGTGCCAGCAGTGACCTTGGGCTATTCTCTGGAAACACCATATATTTT. Encoded protein: CASSDLGLFSGNTIYF.

V usage is TRBV4-1 and J usage is TRBJ1-1, with D possibly TRBD1 on 6 matching bases. The CDR3 length is 14 residues. Germline V gene lookup returns CDR1 MGHRA and CDR2 YSYEKL. V was trimmed by 4 bases and J by 0 bases, leaving 9 bases between them. The DNA of the CDR3 is TGCGCCAGCAGCCCAGGGGACATGAACACTGAAGCTTTCTTT. This sequence encodes CASSPGDMNTEAFF.

The rearrangement joins TRBV5-4 to TRBJ1-1, with 9 nucleotides matching TRBD1. The CDR3 sequence is 12 residues long. Germline-derived CDR1 and CDR2 are SGHNT and YYREEE (reference sequence). The V segment lost 10 bases and the J segment 1 base; nucleotides outside the gene matches: 2. Written as DNA, the CDR3 is TGTGCCGGGGGACAGGGGAACACTGAAGCTTTCTTT. Amino acid sequence: CAGGQGNTEAFF.

This sequence joins TRBV5-1 and TRBJ2-1; perhaps TRBD2 as D (6 bases). This CDR3 comprises 13 residues. Germline CDR1 reads SGHRS; CDR2 reads YFSETQ. Between the trimmed V and J ends, which lost 0 bases and 6 bases, there was a span of 7 bases. The CDR3 sequence is CASSLGLVNEQFF. CDR3 coding DNA: TGCGCCAGCAGCTTGGGACTAGTCAATGAGCAGTTCTTC.